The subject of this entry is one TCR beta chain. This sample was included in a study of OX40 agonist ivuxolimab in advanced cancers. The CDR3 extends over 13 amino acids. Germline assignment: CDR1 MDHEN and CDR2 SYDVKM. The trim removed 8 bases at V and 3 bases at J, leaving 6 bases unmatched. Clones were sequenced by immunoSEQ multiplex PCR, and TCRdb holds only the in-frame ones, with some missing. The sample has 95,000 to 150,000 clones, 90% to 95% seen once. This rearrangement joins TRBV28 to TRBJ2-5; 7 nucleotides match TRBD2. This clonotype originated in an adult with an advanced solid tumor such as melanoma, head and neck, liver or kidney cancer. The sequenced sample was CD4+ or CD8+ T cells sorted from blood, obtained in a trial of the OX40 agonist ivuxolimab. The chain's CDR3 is CASAWGGEETQYF. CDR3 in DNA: TGTGCCAGCGCCTGGGGGGGGGAAGAGACCCAGTACTTC.